What follows describes a single TCR beta chain. Clones were sequenced by immunoSEQ multiplex PCR, and TCRdb holds only the in-frame ones, with some missing. The sample lists some 45,000 clones, approximately 95% occurring once. These data are taken from a study of blood T cell repertoires in COVID-19. Study summary: Some COVID-19 samples were acute and others convalescent; all came from the United States, Italy and Spain.

Trimming stripped 7 bases from V and 2 bases from J, with 11 bases between. The CDR3 covers 13 residues. The genes are TRBV12-3 or TRBV12-4 and TRBJ1-2, with no clear D. Sequenced: peripheral blood. The sequence was collected from a man in his fifties or sixties with COVID-19, enrolled during active disease. The CDR3 region has the DNA TGTGCCAGCACTATCAGCAGGAACTATGGCTACACCTTC. Its translation: CASTISRNYGYTF.